A single sample gave rise to the 18 T cell receptor beta chains below, sequenced in a study of shared clonotypes between healthy human individuals. Produced via immunoSEQ multiplex PCR; TCRdb's table is partial and in-frame only. The sample carries some 2,500,000 clones, more than 85% recorded once. The specimen was naive CD4+ T cells from PBMCs. Documented subset: CD45RA+ positively selected. Receptors originate from a man aged 18 to 29 in good health. Some clones in this sample may be carry-over from other donors' samples.

This clone turned up a few times. The same CDR3 arises from other DNA sequences in this sample as well. The chain has TRBV28 and TRBJ1-1; D remains unclear. The length of the CDR3 is 11 residues. V dropped 2 bases and J dropped 4 bases, with 2 bases sitting between them. Germline V CDR1 and CDR2: MDHEN, SYDVKM. Written as DNA, the CDR3 is TGTGCCAGCAGTTTAGGCACTGAAGCTTTCTTT. Encoded protein: CASSLGTEAFF.

The V gene is TRBV28, the J gene TRBJ1-4, with TRBD1 matching 9 bases. Trimming cost V 6 bases and J 1 base; bases outside gene matches: 9. The germline CDR1 and CDR2 sequences are MDHEN and SYDVKM. The CDR3 spans 17 residues. CDR3: CASRPQGAGQTNEKLFF. The CDR3 nucleotides read TGTGCCAGCAGGCCACAGGGGGCGGGACAAACTAATGAAAAACTGTTTTTT.

This chain uses TRBV11-2 with TRBJ2-2; 8 bases fit TRBD1. Germline lookup yields CDR1 SGHAT and CDR2 FQNNGV. The CDR3 is 16 residues long. V shed 4 bases and J 2 bases; nucleotides not matched to a gene: 6. The chain's CDR3 is CASSYDRGANTGELFF. The CDR3 region has the DNA TGTGCCAGCAGCTACGACAGGGGTGCTAACACCGGGGAGCTGTTTTTT.

This clone has more than one count but fewer than ten. The J gene is TRBJ2-4, the V gene TRBV18, with 10 positions matching TRBD1. Trimming at V came to 8 bases and at J to 2 bases, leaving 6 bases not matched to a gene. The CDR3 totals 15 residues. CDR1 and CDR2 from the germline V gene are KGHSH and LQKENI. For the CDR3, the DNA is TGTGCCAGCCAACGACAGGGGGCAACCAAAAACATTCAGTACTTC. It yields the protein CASQRQGATKNIQYF.

The rearrangement joins TRBV28 to TRBJ1-5; 9 bases match TRBD1. The germline CDR1 and CDR2 sequences are MDHEN and SYDVKM. This CDR3 has 16 residues. V gave up 7 bases and J gave up 4 bases; unmatched junction bases: 11. The CDR3 is CASTLAGQGFNQPQHF. The CDR3 DNA is TGTGCCAGCACCCTCGCGGGACAGGGTTTTAATCAGCCCCAGCATTTT.

This clone was detected only once. The chain couples TRBV5-1 to TRBJ2-3, with a tentative D call TRBD2 (6 bases). CDR1 SGHRS and CDR2 YFSETQ come from the germline V gene. This CDR3 has 14 residues. The V and J ends lost 6 bases and 3 bases respectively, with 14 bases between them. The chain's CDR3 is CASKDGRGTDTQYF. In DNA, the CDR3 is TGCGCCAGCAAGGACGGCCGGGGGACAGATACGCAGTATTTT.

This clone appeared a single time. This chain links TRBV6-4 with TRBJ1-2; D uncertain. The germline V and J ends were trimmed by 3 bases and 5 bases, with 7 bases remaining between them. The CDR3 has 12 amino acids. Germline lookup yields CDR1 MRHNA and CDR2 SNTAGT. The DNA for the CDR3 is TGTGCCAGCAGTGAGTCAGGATATGGCTACACCTTC. The encoded protein is CASSESGYGYTF.

The chain links TRBV5-1 to TRBJ2-7; 8 bases match TRBD2. Germline values: CDR1 SGHRS, CDR2 YFSETQ. V lost 7 bases, J lost 2 bases, and 11 bases stayed unmatched. This CDR3 contains 15 residues. This chain's CDR3 is CASAREGGQTYEQYF. The DNA for the CDR3 is TGCGCCAGCGCCCGGGAGGGTGGACAGACCTACGAGCAGTACTTC.

This chain uses TRBV28 with TRBJ2-7; 8 nucleotides agree with TRBD2. Germline V gene lookup returns CDR1 MDHEN and CDR2 SYDVKM. After removal of 1 base from V and 4 bases from J, the junction contained 6 bases not matched to a gene. The CDR3 runs 15 residues. CDR3 region: CASSLFRIAGYEQYF. The DNA of the CDR3 is TGTGCCAGCAGTTTATTCCGGATAGCGGGATACGAGCAGTACTTC.

This chain connects TRBV4-1 to TRBJ2-1; 7 nucleotides match TRBD2. CDR1 is MGHRA and CDR2 is YSYEKL in the germline V gene. The CDR3 extends over 18 amino acids. V dropped 4 bases and J dropped 8; count of bases not matched to a gene: 20. In DNA form, the CDR3 reads TGCGCCAGCAGCCCTGGGGAAGGGTGGGGACTAACCCGCGATGAGCAGTTCTTC. It is translated as CASSPGEGWGLTRDEQFF.

The rearrangement joins TRBV19 to TRBJ2-2, with D perhaps being TRBD1 or TRBD2 (5 bases each). The CDR3 runs 15 residues. Trimming took 6 bases from V and 1 from J, leaving 12 bases between them. The germline gives CDR1 LNHDA, CDR2 SQIVND (reference sequence). In DNA, the CDR3 is TGTGCCAGTAGCCACCGGGACGGGAACACCGGGGAGCTGTTTTTT. It is translated as CASSHRDGNTGELFF. The variable domain in full, with the rest retrieved from reference TRBV19 and TRBJ2-2, is DGGITQSPKYLFRKEGQNVTLSCEQNLNHDAMYWYRQDPGQGLRLIYYSQIVNDFQKGDIAEGYSVSREKKESFPLTVTSAQKNPTAFYLCASSHRDGNTGELFFGEGSRLTVL.

This clone occurred once. In the same sample, other DNA sequences code for this CDR3. The V gene is TRBV5-1, the J gene TRBJ2-1, with 9 bases matching TRBD1. The CDR3 extends over 15 amino acids. Unmatched junction bases numbered 3, after V lost 4 bases and J lost 1 base. In germline, CDR1 is SGHRS, CDR2 YFSETQ. CDR3 nucleotide sequence: TGCGCCAGCAGCCCGGGACAGGGATCCTACAATGAGCAGTTCTTC. Its protein product is CASSPGQGSYNEQFF.

V and J are TRBV25-1 and TRBJ2-1; 7 nucleotides line up with TRBD2. The V gene's germline CDR1 is MGHDK and CDR2 SYGVNS. The CDR3 runs 16 residues. The V gene end was trimmed by 3 bases and the J gene end by 1 base; junction bases not matched to a gene: 6. The CDR3 region is CASSDPRRGSYNEQFF. CDR3 DNA: TGTGCCAGCAGTGATCCCCGGCGGGGGTCCTACAATGAGCAGTTCTTC.

The V call is TRBV28, the J call TRBJ2-5; D possibly corresponds to TRBD1 (5 bases). The V gene lost 3 bases and the J gene lost 4 bases, with 12 bases spanning the gap. The germline gives CDR1 MDHEN, CDR2 SYDVKM. The CDR3 consists of 14 residues. CDR3 coding DNA: TGTGCCAGCAGTTTTGGTCAGGGCCTAGAGACCCAGTACTTC. The encoded protein is CASSFGQGLETQYF.

J is TRBJ2-1 and V is TRBV19; 8 nucleotides align to TRBD1. This CDR3 spans 17 amino acids. The V gene end was trimmed by 7 bases and the J gene end by 4 bases; junction bases not matched to a gene: 15. CDR1 and CDR2 (germline): LNHDA, SQIVND (reference sequence). This CDR3 is CASTGQDRGRGYNEQFF. The CDR3 DNA reads as TGTGCCAGTACGGGACAGGATCGGGGCCGCGGTTACAATGAGCAGTTCTTC.

The chain combines TRBV30 with TRBJ1-1; D ambiguous. CDR1 is GTSNPN and CDR2 is SVGIG in the germline V gene (reference sequence). Trimming pared 2 bases from V and 2 bases from J, leaving 9 bases between. The CDR3 length is 13 residues. As DNA, the CDR3 is TGTGCCTGGAGTAGGGAGCTCAACACTGAAGCTTTCTTT. Its protein is CAWSRELNTEAFF.

This chain connects TRBV7-9 to TRBJ1-1, with D perhaps TRBD1 (6 bases). Germline CDR1 and CDR2: SEHNR and FQNEAQ (reference sequence). This CDR3 contains 14 residues. The ends were cut back, 5 bases at V and 4 bases at J, with 14 bases in the middle. CDR3 DNA sequence: TGTGCCAGCAGCCAACCACAGGGAAGCACTGAAGCTTTCTTT. Amino acid sequence: CASSQPQGSTEAFF.

The genes are TRBV2 and TRBJ1-2; 9 bases are a match to TRBD1. CDR1 and CDR2 from the germline V gene are SNHLY and FYNNEI. Germline trimming cut 7 bases from V and 2 bases from J; bases unmatched to any gene: 5. The CDR3 has 14 residues. CDR3 in DNA: TGTGCCAGCATCCGGGACAGGGCAAACTATGGCTACACCTTC. The encoded protein is CASIRDRANYGYTF.